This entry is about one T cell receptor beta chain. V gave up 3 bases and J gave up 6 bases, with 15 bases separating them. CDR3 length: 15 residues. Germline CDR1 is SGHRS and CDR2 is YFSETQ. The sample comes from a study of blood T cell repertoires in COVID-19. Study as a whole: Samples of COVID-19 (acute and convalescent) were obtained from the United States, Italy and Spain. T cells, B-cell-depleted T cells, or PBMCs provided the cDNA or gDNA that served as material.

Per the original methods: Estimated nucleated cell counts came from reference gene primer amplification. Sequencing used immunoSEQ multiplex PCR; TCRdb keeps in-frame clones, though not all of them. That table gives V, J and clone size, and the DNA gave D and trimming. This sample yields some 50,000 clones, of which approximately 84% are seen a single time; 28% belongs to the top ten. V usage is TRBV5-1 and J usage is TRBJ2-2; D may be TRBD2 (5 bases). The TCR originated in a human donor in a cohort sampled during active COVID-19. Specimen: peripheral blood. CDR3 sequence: CASSSSLTTSGELFF. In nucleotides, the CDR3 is TGCGCCAGCAGCTCGAGCCTGACTACCTCCGGGGAGCTGTTTTTT.